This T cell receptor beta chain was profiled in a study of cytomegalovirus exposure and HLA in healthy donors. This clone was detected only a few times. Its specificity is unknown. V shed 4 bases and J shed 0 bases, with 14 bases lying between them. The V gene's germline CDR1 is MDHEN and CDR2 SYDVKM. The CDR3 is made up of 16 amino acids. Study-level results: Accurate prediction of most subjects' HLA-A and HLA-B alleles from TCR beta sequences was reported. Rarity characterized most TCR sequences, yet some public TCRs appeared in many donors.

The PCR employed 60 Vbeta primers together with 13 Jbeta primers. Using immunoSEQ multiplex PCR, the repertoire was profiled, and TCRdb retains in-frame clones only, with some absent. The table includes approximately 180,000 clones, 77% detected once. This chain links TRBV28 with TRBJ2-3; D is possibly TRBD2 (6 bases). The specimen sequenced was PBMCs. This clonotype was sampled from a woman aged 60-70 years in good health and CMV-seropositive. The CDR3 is CASSSRDGTSTDTQYF. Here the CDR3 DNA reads TGTGCCAGCAGTTCTCGGGACGGGACTAGCACAGATACGCAGTATTTT. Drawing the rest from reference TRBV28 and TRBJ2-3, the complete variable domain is DVKVTQSSRYLVKRTGEKVFLECVQDMDHENMFWYRQDPGLGLRLIYFSYDVKMKEKGDIPEGYSVSREKKERFSLILESASTNQTSMYLCASSSRDGTSTDTQYFGPGTRLTVL.